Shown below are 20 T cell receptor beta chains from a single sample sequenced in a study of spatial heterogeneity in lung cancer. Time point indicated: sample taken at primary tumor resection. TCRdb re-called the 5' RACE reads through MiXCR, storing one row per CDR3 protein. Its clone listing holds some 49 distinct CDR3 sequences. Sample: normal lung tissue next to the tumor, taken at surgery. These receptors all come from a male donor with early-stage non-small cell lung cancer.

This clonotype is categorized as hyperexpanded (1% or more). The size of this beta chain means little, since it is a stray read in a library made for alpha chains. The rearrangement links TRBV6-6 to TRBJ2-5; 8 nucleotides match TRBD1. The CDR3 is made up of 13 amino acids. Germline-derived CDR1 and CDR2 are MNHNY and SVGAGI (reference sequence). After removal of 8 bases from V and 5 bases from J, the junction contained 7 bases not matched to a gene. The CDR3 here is CASSSGGWETQYF. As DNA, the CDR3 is TGTGCCAGCTCTTCAGGGGGCTGGGAGACCCAGTACTTC.

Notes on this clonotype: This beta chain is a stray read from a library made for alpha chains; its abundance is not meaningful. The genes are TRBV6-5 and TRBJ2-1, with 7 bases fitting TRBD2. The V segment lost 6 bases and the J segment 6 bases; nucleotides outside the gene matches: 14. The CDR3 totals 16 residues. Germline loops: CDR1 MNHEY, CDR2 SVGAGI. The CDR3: CASRTSGLAASNEQFF. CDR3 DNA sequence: TGTGCCAGCAGAACCTCCGGGCTAGCGGCCTCCAATGAGCAGTTCTTC.

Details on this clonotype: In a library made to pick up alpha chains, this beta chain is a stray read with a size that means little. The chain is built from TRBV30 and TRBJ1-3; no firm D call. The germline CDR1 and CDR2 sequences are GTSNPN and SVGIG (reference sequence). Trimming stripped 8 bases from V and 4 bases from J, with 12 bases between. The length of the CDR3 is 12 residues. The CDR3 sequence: CALKLSGNTIYF. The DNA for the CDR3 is TGTGCCCTCAAACTGTCGGGAAACACCATATATTTT.

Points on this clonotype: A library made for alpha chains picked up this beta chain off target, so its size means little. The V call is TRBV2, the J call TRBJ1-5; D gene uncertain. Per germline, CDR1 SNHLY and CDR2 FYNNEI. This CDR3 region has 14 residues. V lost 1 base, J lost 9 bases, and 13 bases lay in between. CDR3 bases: TGTGCCAGCAGTGAAGAAAACCGGAGTTGGCCCCAGCATTTT. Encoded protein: CASSEENRSWPQHF.

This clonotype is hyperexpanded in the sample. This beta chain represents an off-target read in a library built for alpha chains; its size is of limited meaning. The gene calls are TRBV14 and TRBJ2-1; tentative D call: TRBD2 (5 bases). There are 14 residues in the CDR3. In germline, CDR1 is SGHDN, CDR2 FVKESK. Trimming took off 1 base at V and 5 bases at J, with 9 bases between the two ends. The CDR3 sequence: CASSQASTDNEQFF. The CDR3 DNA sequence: TGTGCCAGCAGCCAAGCTAGCACCGACAATGAGCAGTTCTTC.

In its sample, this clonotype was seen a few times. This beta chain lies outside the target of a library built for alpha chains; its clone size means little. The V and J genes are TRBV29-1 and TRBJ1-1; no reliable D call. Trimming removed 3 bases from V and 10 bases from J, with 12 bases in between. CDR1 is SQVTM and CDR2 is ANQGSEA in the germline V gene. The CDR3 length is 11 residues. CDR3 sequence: CSVDTGYGAFF. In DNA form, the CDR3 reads TGCAGCGTTGATACGGGTTACGGAGCTTTCTTT. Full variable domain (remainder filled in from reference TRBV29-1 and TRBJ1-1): SAVISQKPSRDICQRGTSLTIQCQVDSQVTMMFWYRQQPGQSLTLIATANQGSEATYESGFVIDKFPISRPNLTFSTLTVSNMSPEDSSIYLCSVDTGYGAFFGQGTRLTVV.

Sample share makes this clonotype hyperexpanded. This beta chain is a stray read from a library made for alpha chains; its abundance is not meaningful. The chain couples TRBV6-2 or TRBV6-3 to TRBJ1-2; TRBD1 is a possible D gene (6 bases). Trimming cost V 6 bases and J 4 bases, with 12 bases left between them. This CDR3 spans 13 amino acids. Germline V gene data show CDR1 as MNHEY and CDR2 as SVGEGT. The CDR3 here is CASRGTSTYGYTF. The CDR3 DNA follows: TGTGCCAGCAGGGGGACATCAACCTATGGCTACACCTTC.

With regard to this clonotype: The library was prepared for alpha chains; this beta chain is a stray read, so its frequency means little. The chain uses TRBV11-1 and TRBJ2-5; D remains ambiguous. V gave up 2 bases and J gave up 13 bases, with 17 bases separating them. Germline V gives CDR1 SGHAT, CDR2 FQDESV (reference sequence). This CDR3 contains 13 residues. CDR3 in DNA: TGTGCCAGCAGCTTAATCCCAGGACGCATGAGGTACTTC. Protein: CASSLIPGRMRYF.

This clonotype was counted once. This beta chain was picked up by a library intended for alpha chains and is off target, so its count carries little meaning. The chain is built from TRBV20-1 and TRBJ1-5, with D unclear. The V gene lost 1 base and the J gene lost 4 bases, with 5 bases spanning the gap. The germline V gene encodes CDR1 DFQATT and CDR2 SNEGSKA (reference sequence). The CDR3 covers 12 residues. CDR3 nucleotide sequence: TGCAGTGCTAGAGTAGTTAATCAGCCCCAGCATTTT. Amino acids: CSARVVNQPQHF.

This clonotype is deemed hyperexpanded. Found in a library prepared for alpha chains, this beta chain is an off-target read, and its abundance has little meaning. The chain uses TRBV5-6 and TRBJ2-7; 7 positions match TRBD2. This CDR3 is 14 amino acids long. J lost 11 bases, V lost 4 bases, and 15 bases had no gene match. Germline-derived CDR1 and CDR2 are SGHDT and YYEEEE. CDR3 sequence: CASSGGEVTVEEYF. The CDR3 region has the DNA TGTGCCAGCAGCGGGGGGGAGGTAACGGTGGAGGAGTACTTC.

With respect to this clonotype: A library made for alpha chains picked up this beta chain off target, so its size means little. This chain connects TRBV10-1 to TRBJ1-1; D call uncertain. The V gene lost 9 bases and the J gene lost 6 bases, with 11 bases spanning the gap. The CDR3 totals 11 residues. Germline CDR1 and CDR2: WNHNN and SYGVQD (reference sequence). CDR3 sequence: CARDPDPEAFF. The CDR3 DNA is TGCGCCAGGGATCCCGACCCTGAAGCTTTCTTT.

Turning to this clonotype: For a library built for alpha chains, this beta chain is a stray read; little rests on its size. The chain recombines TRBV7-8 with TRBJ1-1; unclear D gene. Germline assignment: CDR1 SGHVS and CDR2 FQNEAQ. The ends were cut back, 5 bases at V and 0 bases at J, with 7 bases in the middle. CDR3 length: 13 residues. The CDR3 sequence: CASSPGLNTEAFF. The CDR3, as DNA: TGTGCCAGCAGCCCCGGGTTGAACACTGAAGCTTTCTTT.

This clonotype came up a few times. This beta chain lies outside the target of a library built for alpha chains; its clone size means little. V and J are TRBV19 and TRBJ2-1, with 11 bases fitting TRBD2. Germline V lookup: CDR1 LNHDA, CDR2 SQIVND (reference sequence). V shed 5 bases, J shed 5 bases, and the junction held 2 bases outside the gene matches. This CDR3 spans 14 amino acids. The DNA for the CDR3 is TGTGCCAGTAGTGTACTAGCGGGGGACAATGAGCAGTTCTTC. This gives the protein CASSVLAGDNEQFF.

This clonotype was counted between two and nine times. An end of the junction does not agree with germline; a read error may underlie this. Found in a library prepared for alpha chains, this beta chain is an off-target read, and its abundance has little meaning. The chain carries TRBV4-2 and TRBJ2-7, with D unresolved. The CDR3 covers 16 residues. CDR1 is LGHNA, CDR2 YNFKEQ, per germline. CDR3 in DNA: TGTGGCAGCAGCCAAGAAAGCCCGTCAGACTCCTACGAGCAGTACTTC. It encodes CGSSQESPSDSYEQYF.

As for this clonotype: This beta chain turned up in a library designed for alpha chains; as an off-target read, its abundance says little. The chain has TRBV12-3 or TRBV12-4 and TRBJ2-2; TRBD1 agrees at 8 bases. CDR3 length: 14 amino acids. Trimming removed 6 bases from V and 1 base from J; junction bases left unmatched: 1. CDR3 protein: CASRGTGNTGELFF. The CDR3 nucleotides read TGTGCCAGCAGGGGGACAGGGAACACCGGGGAGCTGTTTTTT.

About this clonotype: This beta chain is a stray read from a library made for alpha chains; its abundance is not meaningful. CDR3 amino acids: CASRRTSGGGEQFF. The CDR3 nucleotides are TGTGCCAGCAGGAGGACTAGTGGGGGGGGTGAGCAGTTCTTC. V gene TRBV2 combines with J gene TRBJ2-1, with 7 bases lining up with TRBD2. The V segment lost 6 bases and the J segment 9 bases; nucleotides outside the gene matches: 11. The germline V gene has CDR1 SNHLY and CDR2 FYNNEI. This CDR3 is 14 amino acids long.

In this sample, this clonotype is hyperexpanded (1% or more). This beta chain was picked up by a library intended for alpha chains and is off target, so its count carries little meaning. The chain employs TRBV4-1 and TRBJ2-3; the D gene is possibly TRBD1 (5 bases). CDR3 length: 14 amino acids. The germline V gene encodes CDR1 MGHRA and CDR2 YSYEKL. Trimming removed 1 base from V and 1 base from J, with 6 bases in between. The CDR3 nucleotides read TGCGCCAGCAGCCAAGTGACAGGCACAGATACGCAGTATTTT. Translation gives CASSQVTGTDTQYF.

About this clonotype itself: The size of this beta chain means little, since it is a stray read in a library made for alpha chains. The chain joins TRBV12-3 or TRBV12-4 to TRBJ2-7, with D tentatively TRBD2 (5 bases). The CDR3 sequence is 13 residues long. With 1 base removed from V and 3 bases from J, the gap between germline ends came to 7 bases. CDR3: CASSLGGDYEQYF. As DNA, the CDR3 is TGTGCCAGCAGTTTAGGGGGAGACTACGAGCAGTACTTC.

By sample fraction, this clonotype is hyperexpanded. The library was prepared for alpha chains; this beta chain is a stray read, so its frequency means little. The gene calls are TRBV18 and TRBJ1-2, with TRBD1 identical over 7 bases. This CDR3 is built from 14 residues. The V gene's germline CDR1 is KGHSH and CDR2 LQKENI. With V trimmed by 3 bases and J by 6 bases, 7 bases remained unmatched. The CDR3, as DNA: TGTGCCAGCTCACCGACAGGGACGGAGAATGGCTACACCTTC. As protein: CASSPTGTENGYTF.

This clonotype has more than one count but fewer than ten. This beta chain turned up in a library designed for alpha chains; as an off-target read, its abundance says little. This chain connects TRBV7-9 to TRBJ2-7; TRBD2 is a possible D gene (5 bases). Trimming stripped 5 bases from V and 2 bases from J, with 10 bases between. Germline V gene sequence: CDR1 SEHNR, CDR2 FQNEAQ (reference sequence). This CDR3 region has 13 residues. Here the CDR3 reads CASSRRETYEQYF. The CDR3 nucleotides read TGTGCCAGCAGCCGAAGGGAGACCTACGAGCAGTACTTC.